The next 20 T cell receptor beta chains were all read from a single sample in a study of T cell repertoires in cytomegalovirus infection. MiXCR, applied by TCRdb to the reads, yields one record per CDR3 protein. The top ten hold roughly 15% of the sample, which has about half a million distinct CDR3 sequences, around a third seen once. These receptors' targets are unknown. The sample was cultured PBMCs, taken from culture after CMV antigen stimulation. These receptors came from a human donor in good health (CMV status not recorded). Some clones in this sample may be carry-over from other donors' samples.

The chain uses TRBV5-6 and TRBJ1-1, with D possibly being TRBD1 (6 bases). The germline gives CDR1 SGHDT, CDR2 YYEEEE. The CDR3 is 16 residues long. The V end lost 1 base, the J end lost 0 bases, and 13 bases lay between the germline ends. CDR3 sequence (DNA): TGTGCCAGCAGCTTGCGGGGACAAAGGTTGAACACTGAAGCTTTCTTT. Its protein product is CASSLRGQRLNTEAFF.

Ten or more counts support this clonotype. The V gene is TRBV7-2, the J gene TRBJ2-1, with a weak D call TRBD1 (6 bases). Trimming took 2 bases from V and 8 from J, leaving 22 bases between them. CDR3 size: 17 residues. Germline CDR1 SGHTA, CDR2 FQGNSA. The CDR3 DNA sequence: TGTGCCAGCAGCTTACAGGGTTACTGGGGGCCTTCAGATGAGCAGTTCTTC. Translated, it gives CASSLQGYWGPSDEQFF.

The chain recombines TRBV20-1 with TRBJ2-1; 14 bases agree with TRBD2. Germline V lookup: CDR1 DFQATT, CDR2 SNEGSKA (reference sequence). This CDR3 comprises 16 residues. V was pared by 6 bases and J by 8 bases, with 12 bases of the junction left unmatched. CDR3 amino acids: CSARSGTSGSWDEQFF. CDR3 bases: TGCAGTGCACGTTCCGGGACTAGCGGGAGTTGGGATGAGCAGTTCTTC.

The J gene is TRBJ2-2, the V gene TRBV6-8, with D hard to call. CDR3 length equals 13 residues. Trimming removed 6 bases at V and 7 bases at J, with 12 bases between. Germline CDR1 MNHGY, CDR2 SAAAGT. This CDR3 is CASRLDGGGELFF. In DNA, the CDR3 is TGTGCCAGCAGATTAGATGGTGGCGGGGAGCTGTTTTTT.

The sample holds a few counts of this clonotype. The rearrangement uses TRBV7-6 and TRBJ2-1; unclear D gene. Germline V gene lookup returns CDR1 SGHVS and CDR2 FNYEAQ. CDR3 length: 14 residues. V lost 5 bases and J lost 8, with 16 bases in between. The CDR3 loop is CASSPPAVPHEQFF. CDR3 in DNA: TGTGCCAGCAGCCCCCCGGCCGTCCCCCATGAGCAGTTCTTC.

This clonotype was recorded many times. CDR3 nucleotide sequence: TGTGCCAGTAGTATTGAGGGTTATCAGCCCCAGCATTTT. It specifies CASSIEGYQPQHF. The chain joins TRBV19 to TRBJ1-5; D is ambiguous. The germline gives CDR1 LNHDA, CDR2 SQIVND (reference sequence). This CDR3 is 13 amino acids long. Trimming cost V 3 bases and J 5 bases, with 8 bases left between them.

The chain combines TRBV4-1 with TRBJ2-1; possibly TRBD1 or TRBD2 for D (5 bases each). Germline-derived CDR1 and CDR2 are MGHRA and YSYEKL. The V and J ends lost 5 bases and 5 bases respectively, with 19 bases between them. This CDR3 contains 16 residues. The CDR3 sequence is CASSAGRDLGNNEQFF. CDR3 nucleotides: TGCGCCAGCAGCGCTGGCCGGGACCTGGGGAACAATGAGCAGTTCTTC.

The V gene is TRBV5-4, the J gene TRBJ2-1; 14 bases map to TRBD2. The CDR3 runs 18 residues. Germline V gives CDR1 SGHNT, CDR2 YYREEE (reference sequence). The V segment lost 1 base and the J segment 6 bases; nucleotides outside the gene matches: 9. The CDR3 nucleotides read TGTGCCAGCAGCTTGCCCCGGTTGGGACTAGCGGGAGTCAATGAGCAGTTCTTC. This translates into CASSLPRLGLAGVNEQFF.

This clonotype has more than one count but fewer than ten. This chain connects TRBV4-1 to TRBJ2-3; D ambiguous. The V and J ends lost 2 bases and 2 bases respectively, with 14 bases between them. The germline gives CDR1 MGHRA, CDR2 YSYEKL. The CDR3 totals 16 residues. The CDR3, as DNA: TGCGCCAGCAGCCAACCATACGGAGCGAACACAGATACGCAGTATTTT. Translating it yields CASSQPYGANTDTQYF.

In its sample, this clonotype was seen once. CDR3 sequence reads: CASSYTEGRAPTGEKLFF. DNA of the CDR3: TGTGCCAGCAGTTACACGGAGGGGAGGGCACCAACCGGTGAAAAACTGTTTTTT. The chain combines TRBV6-2 or TRBV6-3 with TRBJ1-4; D is possibly TRBD1 (5 bases). This CDR3 spans 18 amino acids. The germline V and J ends were trimmed by 2 bases and 7 bases, with 23 bases remaining between them. Germline lookup yields CDR1 MNHEY and CDR2 SVGEGT.

This chain's CDR3 is CASSQIGNEQFF. The CDR3 DNA reads as TGCGCCAGCAGCCAAATCGGGAATGAGCAGTTCTTC. The chain has TRBV4-1 and TRBJ2-1; the D is unclear. CDR1 and CDR2 (germline): MGHRA, YSYEKL. The V and J ends lost 2 bases and 7 bases respectively, with 6 bases between them. This CDR3 is built from 12 residues.

This clonotype has just one count. A much larger clone differs by one base, so this may be a read error. The CDR3: CASSLGLRTSGSYEQYF. The CDR3, as DNA: TGTGCCAGCAGCTTAGGCCTTCGGACTAGCGGTTCGTACGAGCAGTACTTC. The V and J genes are TRBV7-6 and TRBJ2-7; 10 nucleotides agree with TRBD2. Germline CDR1 reads SGHVS; CDR2 reads FNYEAQ. J lost 4 bases, V lost 1 base, and 10 bases had no gene match. CDR3 length: 17 amino acids.

This clonotype was seen a handful of times. This sequence joins TRBV4-1 and TRBJ2-7, with no clear D. The CDR3 contains 14 residues. CDR1 is MGHRA and CDR2 is YSYEKL in the germline V gene. The V gene lost 5 bases and the J gene lost 8 bases, with 19 bases spanning the gap. CDR3 region: CASSSDPIRIKQYV. The CDR3 DNA reads as TGCGCCAGCAGCTCGGACCCGATCCGGATTAAGCAGTACGTC.

The chain uses TRBV30 and TRBJ2-1; TRBD2 matches 8 bases. This CDR3 has 15 residues. The germline V gene has CDR1 GTSNPN and CDR2 SVGIG (reference sequence). V was clipped by 2 bases and J by 4 bases; unmatched bases: 7. In DNA, the CDR3 is TGTGCCTGGAGTATGGGACTAGGGGTTTACAATGAGCAGTTCTTC. It codes for CAWSMGLGVYNEQFF.

The rearrangement joins TRBV29-1 to TRBJ2-3; 7 bases line up with TRBD1. The CDR3 length is 15 residues. In germline, CDR1 is SQVTM, CDR2 ANQGSEA. J lost 3 bases, V lost 2 bases, and 8 bases had no gene match. The chain's CDR3 is CSVEPSGQRTDTQYF. CDR3 bases: TGCAGCGTTGAACCATCGGGACAGAGGACAGATACGCAGTATTTT.

This clonotype has just a few counts. The chain carries TRBV11-2 and TRBJ2-3; D might be TRBD1 or TRBD2, each matching 5 bases. The germline V gene encodes CDR1 SGHAT and CDR2 FQNNGV. V lost 5 bases and J 5 bases, leaving 17 bases between the germline ends. The CDR3 is 15 residues long. The CDR3 spells CASSTEGFGGDTQYF. The DNA of the CDR3 is TGTGCCAGCAGCACTGAGGGCTTTGGGGGAGATACGCAGTATTTT.

This clonotype was seen a few times. This chain links TRBV28 with TRBJ2-7, with TRBD1 matching 7 bases. The V gene end was trimmed by 6 bases and the J gene end by 6 bases; junction bases not matched to a gene: 5. The germline V gene has CDR1 MDHEN and CDR2 SYDVKM. The CDR3 length is 12 residues. The CDR3 sequence is CASSGQVSEQYF. CDR3 DNA sequence: TGTGCCAGCAGCGGACAGGTGTCCGAGCAGTACTTC.

This clonotype has only a few counts. The chain has TRBV7-2 and TRBJ1-1; perhaps TRBD1 as D (5 bases). The germline V gene has CDR1 SGHTA and CDR2 FQGNSA. Trimming removed 5 bases at V and 2 bases at J, with 18 bases between. This CDR3 has 16 residues. CDR3 sequence (DNA): TGTGCCAGCAGCCCCGATGTGTGGGGCATCAACACTGAAGCTTTCTTT. This gives the protein CASSPDVWGINTEAFF.

This clonotype was seen a handful of times. The chain carries TRBV27 and TRBJ1-3; D uncertain. This CDR3 has 14 amino acids. In germline, CDR1 is MNHEY, CDR2 SMNVEV (reference sequence). Trimming took 6 bases from V and 3 from J, leaving 12 bases between them. The CDR3 is CASSPKEGGNTIYF. DNA for the CDR3: TGTGCCAGCAGCCCCAAGGAGGGTGGAAACACCATATATTTT.

This clonotype has only a few counts. This chain connects TRBV28 to TRBJ1-1, with a tentative D call TRBD1 (6 bases). Per the germline V gene, CDR1 is MDHEN and CDR2 is SYDVKM. CDR3 length equals 15 residues. The ends were cut back, 8 bases at V and 4 bases at J, with 20 bases in the middle. The CDR3 DNA sequence: TGTGCCAGCCTTCTTCCGAGGGGGGTGGTCACTGAAGCTTTCTTT. Protein: CASLLPRGVVTEAFF.